This T cell receptor beta chain emerged from a study of T cell responses to AZD1222 COVID-19 vaccine. Study findings and constraints: Nearly half of spike-specific TCRs reportedly target variant regions that are unmutated in the B.1.351 and B.1.1.7 variants. Recipients of two AZD1222 doses showed rising Spike-specific TCR breadth and depth.

The assay was immunoSEQ multiplex PCR, and TCRdb's table has in-frame clones only and misses some. The repertoire holds about 170,000 clones, with about 89% as singletons. Note on this clone: The antigen is unknown.

Germline CDR1 is LNHDA and CDR2 is SQIVND (reference sequence). Deletions cut 2 bases from V and 2 bases from J, with 10 bases between. The CDR3 is 14 amino acids. The clonotype comes from an adult in good health. The chain uses TRBV19 and TRBJ2-7; D call uncertain. The sequences come from peripheral blood, collected on day 0 of AZD1222 vaccination. The CDR3 is CASSISHTAYEQYF. In DNA, the CDR3 is TGTGCCAGTAGTATAAGTCACACAGCCTACGAGCAGTACTTC.